This entry lists 16 T cell receptor beta chains sequenced from one sample in a study of regulatory T cells in long-lasting Graves disease. Time point given: newly diagnosed GD, antithyroid drugs for less than 3 months. PBMC RNA was the source of the TCR library. Sequencing libraries for TCR beta were prepared with iRepertoire HTBI primers and Arm-PCR of CDR3 regions. TCRdb ran MiXCR on the multiplex PCR reads and lists one entry per CDR3 protein. Of approximately 470,000 distinct CDR3 sequences listed, 15% to 20% are singletons. These records were also assigned to another study, of T cells in Graves' hyperthyroidism and ophthalmopathy.

The sample consisted of peripheral blood mononuclear cells (PBMCs), taken at new diagnosis, from a patient treated with antithyroid drugs. These receptors came from a man in his forties or fifties with Graves disease.

This clonotype appeared many times. The chain couples TRBV6-2 or TRBV6-3 to TRBJ2-3; maybe TRBD2 (5 bases). CDR1 and CDR2 (germline): MNHEY, SVGEGT. The V and J ends lost 6 bases and 4 bases respectively, with 17 bases between them. CDR3 size: 15 residues. The CDR3: CASRSGEEFPDTQYF. In DNA form, the CDR3 reads TGTGCCAGCAGGAGCGGCGAGGAGTTCCCAGATACGCAGTATTTT.

This clonotype showed up just a few times. The rearrangement joins TRBV5-1 to TRBJ1-6; 9 bases are shared with TRBD1. CDR3 size: 15 residues. Unmatched junction bases numbered 9, after V lost 4 bases and J lost 10 bases. Germline V gene data show CDR1 as SGHRS and CDR2 as YFSETQ. The DNA for the CDR3 is TGCGCCAGCAGCACCGGGACAGGGACGGAGTCACCCCTCCACTTT. Translated, it gives CASSTGTGTESPLHF. The whole variable domain, remainder taken from reference TRBV5-1 and TRBJ1-6, is KAGVTQTPRYLIKTRGQQVTLSCSPISGHRSVSWYQQTPGQGLQFLFEYFSETQRNKGNFPGRFSGRQFSNSRSEMNVSTLELGDSALYLCASSTGTGTESPLHFGNGTRLTVT.

This clonotype was detected a few times. J is TRBJ2-1 and V is TRBV27; 15 bases line up with TRBD2. Germline V lookup: CDR1 MNHEY, CDR2 SMNVEV (reference sequence). J lost 6 bases, V lost 8 bases, and 2 bases had no gene match. The CDR3 spans 14 residues. The CDR3, as DNA: TGTGCCAGCGGGACTAGCGGGAGGACCAATGAGCAGTTCTTC. Protein: CASGTSGRTNEQFF.

Points on this clonotype: It may be a read error: a sequence one base away is much more abundant. The chain couples TRBV3-1 to TRBJ1-2; D call uncertain. The CDR3 runs 11 residues. The germline gives CDR1 LGHDT, CDR2 YNNKEL (reference sequence). The CDR3 region has the DNA TGTGCCGGCAGCCAAGATCGCGGCTACACCTTC. Protein product: CAGSQDRGYTF.

Many counts were recorded for this clonotype. V is TRBV5-1 and J is TRBJ2-1; no definite D call. Trimming removed 4 bases at V and 5 bases at J, with 13 bases between. The V gene's germline CDR1 is SGHRS and CDR2 YFSETQ. The CDR3 is 14 amino acids. DNA of the CDR3: TGCGCCAGCAGCCGAGTCAGACGGAACAATGAGCAGTTCTTC. This sequence encodes CASSRVRRNNEQFF.

This clonotype has a handful of counts. The gene calls are TRBV28 and TRBJ1-5; D call uncertain. V lost 7 bases and J 7 bases, leaving 11 bases between the germline ends. The germline V gene has CDR1 MDHEN and CDR2 SYDVKM. The CDR3 contains 12 residues. As DNA, the CDR3 is TGTGCCAGCACCGAGCCCCCACAGCCCCAGCATTTT. Protein product: CASTEPPQPQHF. The whole variable domain, filled in from reference TRBV28 and TRBJ1-5, reads DVKVTQSSRYLVKRTGEKVFLECVQDMDHENMFWYRQDPGLGLRLIYFSYDVKMKEKGDIPEGYSVSREKKERFSLILESASTNQTSMYLCASTEPPQPQHFGDGTRLSIL.

This clonotype was seen only a few times. The junction does not match germline at one end; this may be a read error. This chain connects TRBV5-1 to TRBJ2-5; D could derive from TRBD1 or TRBD2 (5 bases each). Germline V CDR1 and CDR2: SGHRS, YFSETQ. The CDR3 length is 15 residues. This CDR3 is CASSLGPTLQETQYF. In DNA form, the CDR3 reads TGTGCCAGCAGCTTGGGACCTACCCTCCAAGAGACCCAGTACTTC.

This clonotype was detected many times. V gene TRBV2 combines with J gene TRBJ2-3; D remains unclear. V lost 6 bases and J lost 0, with 13 bases in between. Germline CDR1 SNHLY, CDR2 FYNNEI. This CDR3 contains 15 residues. The CDR3 DNA is TGTGCCAGCAGCCAACTCCAGACTAGCACAGATACGCAGTATTTT. Encoded protein: CASSQLQTSTDTQYF.

Many counts were recorded for this clonotype. This chain connects TRBV19 to TRBJ2-1; either TRBD1 or TRBD2 may supply D (5 bases each). Trimming cost V 2 bases and J 3 bases, with 17 bases left between them. There are 17 residues in the CDR3. Germline V gene sequence: CDR1 LNHDA, CDR2 SQIVND (reference sequence). The CDR3 reads CASSIWGRGLIYNEQFF. DNA of the CDR3: TGTGCCAGTAGTATATGGGGACGTGGACTTATCTACAATGAGCAGTTCTTC.

In its sample, this clonotype was seen many times. The gene calls are TRBV5-1 and TRBJ2-3; 13 nucleotides match TRBD2. J was trimmed by 6 bases and V by 4 bases; bases with no gene match: 5. The CDR3 extends over 15 amino acids. CDR1 SGHRS and CDR2 YFSETQ come from the germline V gene. CDR3 sequence reads: CASSPGLAGEDTQYF. The CDR3 nucleotides read TGCGCCAGCAGCCCAGGACTAGCGGGAGAGGATACGCAGTATTTT.

This clonotype was found many times. The rearrangement joins TRBV7-9 to TRBJ2-5; 7 positions match TRBD1. The V segment lost 4 bases and the J segment 2 bases; nucleotides outside the gene matches: 7. Germline V lookup: CDR1 SEHNR, CDR2 FQNEAQ (reference sequence). The CDR3 extends over 15 amino acids. In DNA, the CDR3 is TGTGCCAGCAGCTCGCCGACAGGGAGACAAGAGACCCAGTACTTC. This sequence encodes CASSSPTGRQETQYF. The complete variable domain, with remaining parts taken from reference TRBV7-9 and TRBJ2-5, reads DTGVSQNPRHKITKRGQNVTFRCDPISEHNRLYWYRQTLGQGPEFLTYFQNEAQLEKSRLLSDRFSAERPKGSFSTLEIQRTEQGDSAMYLCASSSPTGRQETQYFGPGTRLLVL.

The chain recombines TRBV12-3 or TRBV12-4 with TRBJ2-7, with a tentative D call TRBD2 (6 bases). The V and J ends lost 3 bases and 4 bases respectively, with 16 bases between them. This CDR3 is 15 amino acids long. CDR3 region: CASSFRATGDYEQYF. CDR3 coding DNA: TGTGCCAGCAGTTTTCGGGCAACGGGAGATTACGAGCAGTACTTC.

V usage is TRBV20-1 and J usage is TRBJ2-7, with D tentatively TRBD2 (5 bases). The CDR3 is 15 residues long. Germline V lookup: CDR1 DFQATT, CDR2 SNEGSKA (reference sequence). V was shortened by 1 base and J by 0 bases, with 13 bases between the two germline ends. CDR3 in DNA: TGCAGTGCTAGAGGCCTTGAGCGGCGCTCCTACGAGCAGTACTTC. This sequence encodes CSARGLERRSYEQYF.

Comments on this clonotype: It may be a read error: a sequence one base away is much more abundant. This chain connects TRBV28 to TRBJ2-7; TRBD2 is a possible D gene (6 bases). The CDR3 runs 13 residues. Germline values: CDR1 MDHEN, CDR2 SYDVKM. The CDR3 DNA reads TGTACCAGCAGCCCCGGGAGCGTATACGAGCAGTACTTC. Encoded protein: CTSSPGSVYEQYF.

This clonotype has a count of ten or more. This chain connects TRBV20-1 to TRBJ1-2; D ambiguous. In germline, CDR1 is DFQATT, CDR2 SNEGSKA (reference sequence). The V end lost 0 bases, the J end lost 7 bases, and 9 bases lay between the germline ends. The CDR3 has 12 residues. CDR3 sequence: CSARDRASGYTF. CDR3 sequence (DNA): TGCAGTGCTAGAGATCGAGCTAGTGGCTACACCTTC.

This clonotype was seen a handful of times. The chain links TRBV19 to TRBJ2-3; 9 positions agree with TRBD2. CDR3 length: 16 amino acids. From germline, CDR1 is LNHDA and CDR2 SQIVND (reference sequence). V dropped 7 bases and J dropped 5; count of bases not matched to a gene: 13. For the CDR3, the DNA is TGTGCCAGTATCGGGGGTAGCGGGAGAGCTGGAGATACGCAGTATTTT. Translating gives CASIGGSGRAGDTQYF. The variable domain in full, completed from reference TRBV19 and TRBJ2-3, reads DGGITQSPKYLFRKEGQNVTLSCEQNLNHDAMYWYRQDPGQGLRLIYYSQIVNDFQKGDIAEGYSVSREKKESFPLTVTSAQKNPTAFYLCASIGGSGRAGDTQYFGPGTRLTVL.